This T cell receptor (beta chain) is drawn from a study of read filtering for tumor transcriptome and immune sequencing. For the study at large: TCR-mapped reads were about 4 to 11 million with IR-seq versus roughly 85 to 1,400 with RNA-seq.

The germline V gene encodes CDR1 DFQATT and CDR2 SNEGSKA (reference sequence). The V and J ends lost 1 base and 4 bases, in that order; junction bases with no gene match: 4. The CDR3 has 14 residues. This clonotype appeared many times. As yet, its antigen is unknown. Since no conserved phenylalanine or tryptophan closes the CDR3, a read error is the likely cause. Molecular barcoded adaptors covering alpha/delta and beta/gamma chains were used on about 0.4 ug RNA. TCRdb fed the reads into MiXCR, producing one record per CDR3 protein. The sample yields 100,000 to 150,000 distinct CDR3 sequences, under 15% seen once. Overall study findings and caveats: Roughly 79% of IR-seq clonotypes had one read, totaling about 3.5% of reads; RNA-seq: about 70% and 40%.

J is TRBJ1-1 and V is TRBV20-1; 9 positions agree with TRBD1. The sequencing sample was made of a population of CD138-negative cells sorted from bone marrow. The receptor was derived from a donor at least 40 years old with multiple myeloma. This CDR3 is CSARADRGVTEAFS. The CDR3 DNA follows: TGCAGTGCTAGAGCTGACAGGGGGGTCACTGAAGCTTTCTCT.